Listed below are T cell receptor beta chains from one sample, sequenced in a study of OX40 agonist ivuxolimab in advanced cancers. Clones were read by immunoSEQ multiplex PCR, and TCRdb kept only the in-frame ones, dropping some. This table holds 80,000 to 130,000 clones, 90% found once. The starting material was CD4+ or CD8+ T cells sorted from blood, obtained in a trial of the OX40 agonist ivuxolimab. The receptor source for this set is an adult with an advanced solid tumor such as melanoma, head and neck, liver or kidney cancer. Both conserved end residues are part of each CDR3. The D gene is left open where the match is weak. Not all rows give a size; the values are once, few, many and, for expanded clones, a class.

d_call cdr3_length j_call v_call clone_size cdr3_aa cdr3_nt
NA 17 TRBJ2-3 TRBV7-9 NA CASSQGWGTRSTDTQYF TGTGCCAGCAGCCAGGGGTGGGGCACCCGTTCCACAGATACGCAGTATTTT
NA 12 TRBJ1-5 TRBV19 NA CASSIGNQPQHF TGTGCCAGTAGTATAGGCAATCAGCCCCAGCATTTT
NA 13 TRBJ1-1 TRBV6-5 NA CASSLPGQTEAFF TGTGCCAGCAGTCTACCGGGACAAACTGAAGCTTTCTTT
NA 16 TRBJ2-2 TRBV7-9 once CASSPLGLSNTGELFF TGTGCCAGCAGCCCTCTTGGACTGTCGAACACCGGGGAGCTGTTTTTT
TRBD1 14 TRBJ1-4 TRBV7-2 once CATSPGQTFEKLFF TGTGCCACTTCACCGGGACAGACTTTTGAAAAACTGTTTTTT
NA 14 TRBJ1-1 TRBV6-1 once CASIIQGRSTEAFF TGTGCCAGCATAATTCAGGGCCGGTCCACTGAAGCTTTCTTT
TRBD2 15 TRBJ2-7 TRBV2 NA CASSTPTSGGYEQYF TGTGCCAGCAGTACCCCTACTAGCGGGGGCTACGAGCAGTACTTC
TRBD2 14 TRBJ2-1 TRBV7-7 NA CASSRAGGLNEQFF TGTGCCAGCAGCCGGGCGGGGGGGCTCAATGAGCAGTTCTTC
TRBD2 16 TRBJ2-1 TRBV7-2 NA CASSLLPTSGSLEQFF TGTGCCAGCAGCCTCCTCCCGACTAGCGGGAGCCTTGAGCAGTTCTTC
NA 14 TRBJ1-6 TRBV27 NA CASSPNSYNSPLHF TGTGCCAGCAGTCCCAACTCCTATAATTCACCCCTCCACTTT
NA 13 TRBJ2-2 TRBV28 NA CASSLWGTGELFF TGTGCCAGCAGTTTATGGGGTACCGGGGAGCTGTTTTTT
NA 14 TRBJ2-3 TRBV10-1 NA CASSVGPSVDTQYF TGCGCCAGCAGTGTAGGACCGTCTGTAGATACGCAGTATTTT
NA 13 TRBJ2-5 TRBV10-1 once CASSRAGQETQYF TGCGCCAGCAGTAGGGCAGGCCAAGAGACCCAGTACTTC
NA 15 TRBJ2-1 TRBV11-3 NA CASSLDAGDYNEQFF TGTGCCAGCAGCTTAGACGCGGGTGACTACAATGAGCAGTTCTTC
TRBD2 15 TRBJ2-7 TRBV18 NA CASSPSLAGGGEQYF TGTGCCAGCTCACCATCACTAGCGGGAGGGGGCGAGCAGTACTTC
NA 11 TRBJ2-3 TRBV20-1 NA CSATRGDTQYF TGCAGTGCTACCCGCGGAGATACGCAGTATTTT
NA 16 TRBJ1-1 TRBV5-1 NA CASSLFVQGGVTEAFF TGCGCCAGCAGCTTGTTTGTCCAGGGCGGGGTCACTGAAGCTTTCTTT
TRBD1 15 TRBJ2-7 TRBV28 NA CASRLGGKGTYEQYF TGTGCCAGCAGATTAGGGGGCAAGGGAACTTACGAGCAGTACTTC
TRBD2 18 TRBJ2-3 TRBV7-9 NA CASSFPPRLAGVRDTQYF TGTGCCAGCAGCTTTCCCCCCCGACTAGCGGGAGTAAGAGATACGCAGTATTTT
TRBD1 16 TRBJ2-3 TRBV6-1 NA CASSESGTGSTDTQYF TGTGCCAGCAGTGAATCCGGGACAGGGTCCACAGATACGCAGTATTTT
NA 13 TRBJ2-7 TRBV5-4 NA CASSLAGVYEQYF TGTGCCAGCAGCTTGGCGGGGGTCTACGAGCAGTACTTC
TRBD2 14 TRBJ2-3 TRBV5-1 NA CASSRSGSTDTQYF TGCGCCAGCAGCCGTAGCGGGAGCACAGATACGCAGTATTTT
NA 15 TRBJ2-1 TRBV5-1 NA CASSLVPSRHNEQFF TGCGCCAGCAGCTTGGTGCCTAGCAGACACAATGAGCAGTTCTTC
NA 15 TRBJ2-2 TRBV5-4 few CATGRYVGGTGELFF TGTGCCACGGGGCGGTACGTCGGAGGCACCGGGGAGCTGTTTTTT
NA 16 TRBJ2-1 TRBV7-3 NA CASSLTPDGVYNEQFF TGTGCCAGCAGCTTAACCCCGGACGGAGTTTACAATGAGCAGTTCTTC
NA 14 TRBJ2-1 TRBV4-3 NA CASSHRAADNEQFF TGCGCCAGCAGCCACCGGGCCGCCGACAATGAGCAGTTCTTC
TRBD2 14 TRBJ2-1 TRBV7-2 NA CASSPQTSGREQFF TGTGCCAGCAGCCCTCAGACTAGCGGGAGGGAGCAGTTCTTC